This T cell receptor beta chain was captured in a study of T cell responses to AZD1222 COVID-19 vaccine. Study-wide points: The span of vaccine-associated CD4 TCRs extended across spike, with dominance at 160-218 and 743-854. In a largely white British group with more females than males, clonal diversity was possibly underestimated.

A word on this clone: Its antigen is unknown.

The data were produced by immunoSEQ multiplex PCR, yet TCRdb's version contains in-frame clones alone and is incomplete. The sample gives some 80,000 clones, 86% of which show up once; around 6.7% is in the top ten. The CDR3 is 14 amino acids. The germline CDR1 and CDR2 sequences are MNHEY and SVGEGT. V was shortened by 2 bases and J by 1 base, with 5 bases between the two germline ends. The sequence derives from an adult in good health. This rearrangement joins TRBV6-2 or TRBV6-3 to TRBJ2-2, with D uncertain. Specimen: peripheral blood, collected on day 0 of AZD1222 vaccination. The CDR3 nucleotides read TGTGCCAGCAGTTACCTGAGGAACACCGGGGAGCTGTTTTTT. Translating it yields CASSYLRNTGELFF.